This T cell receptor (beta chain) was obtained from a study of T cell repertoires in cytomegalovirus infection. The overall study: CMV infection and matching HLA type were both indicated by public TCR beta signatures.

A note on this clonotype: Its specificity is unknown.

TCRdb recomputed calls from the reads with MiXCR, one row per CDR3 protein. The sample gives fewer than 950,000 distinct CDR3 sequences, over 25% of which show up once; about an eighth is in the top ten. Sequences were derived from cultured CD8+ T cells from PBMCs, sampled from culture after CMV antigen stimulation. The TCR was taken from a human donor in good health (CMV status not recorded). Some clones in this sample may be carry-over from other donors' samples.

In DNA form, the CDR3 reads TGTGCCATCAGTGAGTCACCGGGACAGGGCACAGATACGCAGTATTTT. As protein: CAISESPGQGTDTQYF. V usage is TRBV10-3 and J usage is TRBJ2-3, with 8 bases fitting TRBD1. Unmatched junction bases numbered 3, after V lost 0 bases and J lost 1 base. CDR1 and CDR2 (germline): ENHRY, SYGVKD. This CDR3 has 16 residues.